This entry describes one T cell receptor beta chain. The antigen is undetermined. Samples underwent the assay at deep level. Clones were sequenced by immunoSEQ multiplex PCR, and TCRdb holds only the in-frame ones, with some missing. The table includes about 1.5 million clones, approximately 97% detected once. These data come from a study of shared clonotypes between healthy human individuals. Findings of the study overall: The authors expected sequencing depth to affect clonotype sharing among donors. Estimated richness values were generally larger in naive subsets than in memory subsets.

Per the germline V gene, CDR1 is MGHRA and CDR2 is YSYEKL. V shed 3 bases and J 0 bases; nucleotides not matched to a gene: 4. The CDR3 consists of 15 residues. The TCR sequence derives from a man aged 25 to 40 in good health. V is TRBV4-1 and J is TRBJ1-1; TRBD1 matches 7 bases. Sequencing input: naive CD4+ T cells sorted from blood. Specified subset: CD45RA+ positively selected. This chain's CDR3 is CASSQGQTMNTEAFF. The CDR3 DNA is TGCGCCAGCAGCCAGGGACAGACAATGAACACTGAAGCTTTCTTT.